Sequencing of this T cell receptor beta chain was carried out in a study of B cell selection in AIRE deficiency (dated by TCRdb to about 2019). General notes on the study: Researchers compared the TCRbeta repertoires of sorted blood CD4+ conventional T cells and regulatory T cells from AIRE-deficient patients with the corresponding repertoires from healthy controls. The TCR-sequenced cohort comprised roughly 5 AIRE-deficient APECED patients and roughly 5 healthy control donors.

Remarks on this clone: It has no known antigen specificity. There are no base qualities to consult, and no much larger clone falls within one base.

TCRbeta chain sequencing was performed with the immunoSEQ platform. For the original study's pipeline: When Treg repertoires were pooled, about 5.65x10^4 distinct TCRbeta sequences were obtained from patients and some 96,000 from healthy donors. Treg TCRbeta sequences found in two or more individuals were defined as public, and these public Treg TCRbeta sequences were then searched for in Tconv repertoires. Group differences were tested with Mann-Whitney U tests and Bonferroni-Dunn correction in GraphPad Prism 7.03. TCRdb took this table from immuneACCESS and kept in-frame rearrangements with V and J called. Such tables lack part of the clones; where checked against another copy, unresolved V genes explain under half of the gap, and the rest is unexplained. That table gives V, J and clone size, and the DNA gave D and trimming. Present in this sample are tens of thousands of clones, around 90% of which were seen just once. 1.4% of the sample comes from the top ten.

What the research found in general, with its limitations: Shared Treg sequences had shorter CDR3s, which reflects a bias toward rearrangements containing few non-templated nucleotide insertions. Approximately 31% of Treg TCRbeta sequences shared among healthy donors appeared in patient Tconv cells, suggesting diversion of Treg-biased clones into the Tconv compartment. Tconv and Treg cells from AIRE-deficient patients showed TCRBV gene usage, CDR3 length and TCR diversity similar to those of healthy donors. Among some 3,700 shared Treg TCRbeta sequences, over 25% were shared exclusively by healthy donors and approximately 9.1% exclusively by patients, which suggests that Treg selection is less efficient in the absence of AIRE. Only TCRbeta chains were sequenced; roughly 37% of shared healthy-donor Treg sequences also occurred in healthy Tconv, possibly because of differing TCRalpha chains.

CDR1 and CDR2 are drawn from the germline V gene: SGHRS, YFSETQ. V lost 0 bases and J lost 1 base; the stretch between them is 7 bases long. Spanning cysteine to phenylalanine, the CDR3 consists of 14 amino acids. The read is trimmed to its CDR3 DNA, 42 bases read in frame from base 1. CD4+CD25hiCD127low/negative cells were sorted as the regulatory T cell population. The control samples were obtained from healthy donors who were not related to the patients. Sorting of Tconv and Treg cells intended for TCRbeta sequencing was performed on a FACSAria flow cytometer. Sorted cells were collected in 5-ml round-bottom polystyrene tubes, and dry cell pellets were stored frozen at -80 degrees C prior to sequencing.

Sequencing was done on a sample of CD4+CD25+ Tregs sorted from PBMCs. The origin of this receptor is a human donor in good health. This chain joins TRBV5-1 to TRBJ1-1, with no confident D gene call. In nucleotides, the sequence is TGCGCCAGCAGCTTGGATGGGAGGAACACTGAAGCTTTCTTT. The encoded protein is CASSLDGRNTEAFF.